This T cell receptor beta chain was sequenced for a study of cytomegalovirus exposure and HLA in healthy donors. General observations from the study: Researchers reported in a later analysis that a missense DCLRE1C variant was tied to TCR beta V- and J-gene trimming.

PCR used 60 Vbeta primers and 13 Jbeta primers. Produced via immunoSEQ multiplex PCR; TCRdb's table is partial and in-frame only. The sample has around 90,000 clones; under 75% are singletons. The CDR3 loop spans 17 amino acids. Germline values: CDR1 SGHDN, CDR2 FVKESK. V gave up 3 bases and J gave up 2 bases; unmatched junction bases: 6. Concerning this clone: Antigen unknown.

The V call is TRBV14, the J call TRBJ2-6; TRBD1 matches 8 bases. The sequenced sample consisted of PBMCs. The receptor comes from a human donor in good health. The DNA for the CDR3 is TGTGCCAGCAGCCACGGACAGGGAAGAACTGGGGCCAACGTCCTGACTTTC. Its protein is CASSHGQGRTGANVLTF.